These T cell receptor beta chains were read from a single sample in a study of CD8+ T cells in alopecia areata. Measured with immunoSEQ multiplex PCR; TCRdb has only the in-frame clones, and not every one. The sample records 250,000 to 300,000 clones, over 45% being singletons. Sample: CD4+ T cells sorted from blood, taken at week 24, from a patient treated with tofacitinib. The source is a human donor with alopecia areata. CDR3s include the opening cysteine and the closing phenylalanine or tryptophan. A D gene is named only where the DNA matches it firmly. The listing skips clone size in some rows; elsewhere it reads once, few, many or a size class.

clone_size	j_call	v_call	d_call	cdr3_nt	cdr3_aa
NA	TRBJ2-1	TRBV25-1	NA	TGTGCCAGCAGTGAACCGCCGGAGGGGGGTCACAATGAGCAGTTCTTC	CASSEPPEGGHNEQFF
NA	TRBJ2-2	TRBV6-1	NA	TGTGCCAGCAGTGAAGTGGGGGCCAACACCGGGGAGCTGTTTTTT	CASSEVGANTGELFF
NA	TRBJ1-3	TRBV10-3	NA	TGTGCCATCAGTGTCCAGGATCTCTCTGGAAACACCATATATTTT	CAISVQDLSGNTIYF
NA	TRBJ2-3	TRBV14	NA	TGTGCCAGCAGCCCCGGTGCTAGCACAGATACGCAGTATTTT	CASSPGASTDTQYF
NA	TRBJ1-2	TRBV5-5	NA	TGTGCCAGCAGCTTTGGCTGGACAGAAACGTATGGCTACACCTTC	CASSFGWTETYGYTF
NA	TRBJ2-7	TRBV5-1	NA	TGCGCCAGCAGCTCGGGACAAGGGGTCGACGAGCAGTACTTC	CASSSGQGVDEQYF
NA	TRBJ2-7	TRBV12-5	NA	TGTGCTAGTGGTCTTTTGACCTACGAGCAGTACTTC	CASGLLTYEQYF
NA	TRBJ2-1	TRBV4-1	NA	TGCGCCAGCAGCCAAGATGACCAACTAGCCCACTACAATGAGCAGTTCTTC	CASSQDDQLAHYNEQFF
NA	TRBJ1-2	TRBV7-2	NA	TGTGCCAGCAGCCCTACAGGGAACGGCTATGGCTACACCTTC	CASSPTGNGYGYTF
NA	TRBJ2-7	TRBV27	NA	TGTGCCAGCAGTTTGACAGGACCTTCCTACGAGCAGTACTTC	CASSLTGPSYEQYF
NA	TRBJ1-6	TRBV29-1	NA	TGCAGCGTTGAAAGTCGGACAGATAATTCACCCCTCCACTTT	CSVESRTDNSPLHF
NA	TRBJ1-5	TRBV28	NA	TGTGCCAGCAGTTCGTACAGGGCCTCCAATCAGCCCCAGCATTTT	CASSSYRASNQPQHF
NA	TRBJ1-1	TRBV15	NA	TGTGCCACCAGCAGAGATCGCGGGCACCCGAACACTGAAGCTTTCTTT	CATSRDRGHPNTEAFF
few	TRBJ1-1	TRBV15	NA	TGTGCCACCAGCAGAGGGGGATTCGAGAACACTGAAGCTTTCTTT	CATSRGGFENTEAFF
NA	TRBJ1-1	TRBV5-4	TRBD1	TGTGCCAGTCGATACAGGGGGCGCGAGACTGAAGCTTTCTTT	CASRYRGRETEAFF
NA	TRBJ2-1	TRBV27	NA	TGTGCCAGCAGTTTCCGGGACCGAGTGGTAGGGCAGTTCTTC	CASSFRDRVVGQFF
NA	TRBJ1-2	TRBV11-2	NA	TGTGCCAGCAGCCCCGCCACGTATGGCTACACCTTC	CASSPATYGYTF
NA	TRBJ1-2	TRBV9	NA	TGTGCCAGCAGCGTAGCTATCAGCAATTATGGCTACACCTTC	CASSVAISNYGYTF
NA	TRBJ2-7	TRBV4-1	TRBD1	TGCGCCAGCAGCCAAGGACAGGGGGGAACCTACGAGCAGTACTTC	CASSQGQGGTYEQYF
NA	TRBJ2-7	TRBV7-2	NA	TGTGCCAGCAGCCGGAAAGCGGGTGACGAGCAGTACTTC	CASSRKAGDEQYF
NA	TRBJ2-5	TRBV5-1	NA	TGCGCCAGCAGCTTGGTCGGGGATCATCGGCAAGAGACCCAGTACTTC	CASSLVGDHRQETQYF
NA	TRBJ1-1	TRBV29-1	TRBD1	TGCAGCGCCACACGGACAGGGATAGGCAACACTGAAGCTTTCTTT	CSATRTGIGNTEAFF
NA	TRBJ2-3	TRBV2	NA	TGTGCCAGCAGTGGCGGGGCTAGCACAGATACGCAGTATTTT	CASSGGASTDTQYF
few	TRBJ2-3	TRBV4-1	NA	TGCGCCAGCAGCCAGGACAGTCCGATTGGTACGCAGTATTTT	CASSQDSPIGTQYF
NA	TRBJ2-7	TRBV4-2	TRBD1	TGTGCCAGCAGCCAAGAGTCGGTTGGGACAGGGGCCTACGAGCAGTACTTC	CASSQESVGTGAYEQYF
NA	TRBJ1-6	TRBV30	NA	TGTGCCTGGAGTGTACGGCGAAGTAGGAATTCACCCCTCCACTTT	CAWSVRRSRNSPLHF
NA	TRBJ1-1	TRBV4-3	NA	TGCGCCAGCAGCCGATTAGGGGCCCAGGGCACTGAAGCTTTCTTT	CASSRLGAQGTEAFF
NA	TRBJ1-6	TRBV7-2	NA	TGTGCCAGCAGCTTCGGCAGGGCCAATTCACCCCTCCACTTT	CASSFGRANSPLHF
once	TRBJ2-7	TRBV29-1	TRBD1	TGCAGCGTCGGAAGGTCCGGGACAGGGAGCTACGAGCAGTACTTC	CSVGRSGTGSYEQYF
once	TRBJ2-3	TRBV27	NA	TGTGCCAGCAGTTTACAGGGGCCAGGCACAGATACGCAGTATTTT	CASSLQGPGTDTQYF
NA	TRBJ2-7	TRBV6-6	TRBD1	TGTGCCAGCAGGGACAGGGGACACCCCTCCTACGAGCAGTACTTC	CASRDRGHPSYEQYF
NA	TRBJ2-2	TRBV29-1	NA	TGCAGCGACACAGAAGATGGTGACTCCTGGACCCTCGCGAACACCGGGGAGCTGTTTTTT	CSDTEDGDSWTLANTGELFF
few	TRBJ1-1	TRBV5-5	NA	TGTGCCAGCAGCTTGGAAGCGGGTTTAAGGACTGAAGCTTTCTTT	CASSLEAGLRTEAFF
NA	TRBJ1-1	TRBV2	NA	TGTGCCAGCAGCGGATCCCCCGGCGGTGAAGCTTTCTTT	CASSGSPGGEAFF
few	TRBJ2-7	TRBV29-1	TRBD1	TGCAGCGTCCCCGGACAGGGATCCGAGCAGTACTTC	CSVPGQGSEQYF
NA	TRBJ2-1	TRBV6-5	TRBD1	TGTGCCAGCAGTTACCAAGGGACAGGGGTTCATGAGCAGTTCTTC	CASSYQGTGVHEQFF
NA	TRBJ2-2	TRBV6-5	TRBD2	TGTGCCAGCAGTTACCGACTAGCGGGGGAAGGGGAGCTGTTTTTT	CASSYRLAGEGELFF
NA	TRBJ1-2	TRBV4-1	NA	TGCGCCAGCAGCCAAGATCGAGGCAGCCTCTATGGCTACACCTTC	CASSQDRGSLYGYTF
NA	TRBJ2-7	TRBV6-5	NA	TGTGCCAGCAGTTACAGGGCCCAGACGAAGCAGTACTTC	CASSYRAQTKQYF
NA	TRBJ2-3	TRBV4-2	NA	TGTGCCAGCAGCCAAGGTGTAGGGACCACAGATACGCAGTATTTT	CASSQGVGTTDTQYF
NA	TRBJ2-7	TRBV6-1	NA	TGTGCCAGCAGTGAATACTGGCTCGAGCAGTACTTC	CASSEYWLEQYF
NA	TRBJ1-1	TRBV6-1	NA	TGTGCCAGCAAGGAACAGTCCGACACTGAAGCTTTCTTT	CASKEQSDTEAFF
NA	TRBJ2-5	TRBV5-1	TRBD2	TGCGCCAGCAGCTCAAGCGGGGCCCGGCAAGAGGCCCAGTACTTC	CASSSSGARQEAQYF
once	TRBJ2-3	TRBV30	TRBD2	TGTGCCTGGAGTCGACTAGCGGGGGAGACAGATACGCAGTATTTT	CAWSRLAGETDTQYF
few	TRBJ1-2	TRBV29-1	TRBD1	TGCAGCGTTGGAGTTGGGCAGGGGGGCTATGGCTACACCTTC	CSVGVGQGGYGYTF
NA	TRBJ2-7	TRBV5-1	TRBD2	TGCGCCAGCAGCCCGACTAGCGGCACCTACGAGCAGTACTTC	CASSPTSGTYEQYF
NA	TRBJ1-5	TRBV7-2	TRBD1	TGTGCCAGCAGTGCGGACAGGGGGCGCGGTCAGCCCCAGCATTTT	CASSADRGRGQPQHF
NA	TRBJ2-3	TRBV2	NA	TGTGCCAGCATTTTGTCTAACACAGATACGCAGTATTTT	CASILSNTDTQYF
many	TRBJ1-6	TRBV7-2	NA	TGTGCCAGCAGCGAAGACATTTCTTATTCACCCCTCCACTTT	CASSEDISYSPLHF
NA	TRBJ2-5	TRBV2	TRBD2	TGTGCCAGCAGTGAGTTAGCGGGGGGAGCGGAGACCCAGTACTTC	CASSELAGGAETQYF
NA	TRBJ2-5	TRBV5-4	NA	TGTGCCAGCAGTCGACAAGAGACCCAGTACTTC	CASSRQETQYF
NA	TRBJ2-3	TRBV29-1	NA	TGCAGCGTTGAAGGACTAGTTACAGATACGCAGTATTTT	CSVEGLVTDTQYF
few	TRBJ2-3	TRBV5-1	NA	TGCGCCAGCAGCTTGGGCCAGGACATAACAGATACGCAGTATTTT	CASSLGQDITDTQYF
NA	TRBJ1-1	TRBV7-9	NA	TGTGCCAGCAGCTGGTACGCTGAAGCTTTCTTT	CASSWYAEAFF
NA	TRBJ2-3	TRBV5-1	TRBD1	TGCGCCAGCAGCCAGGGACAGGGAGGGGATACGCAGTATTTT	CASSQGQGGDTQYF
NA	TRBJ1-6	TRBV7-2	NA	TGTGCCAGCGGCTTAGCCCCCCGGGGGTCACCCCTCCACTTT	CASGLAPRGSPLHF
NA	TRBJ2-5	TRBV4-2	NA	TGTGCCAGCAGCCATCGGGGCGAGACCCAGTACTTC	CASSHRGETQYF
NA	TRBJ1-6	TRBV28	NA	TGTGCCAGCAGTTTCCGGGGTCCCTATTCACCCCTCCACTTT	CASSFRGPYSPLHF
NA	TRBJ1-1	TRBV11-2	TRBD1	TGTGCCAGCAGCCGGACAGGGAACACTGAAGCTTTCTTT	CASSRTGNTEAFF
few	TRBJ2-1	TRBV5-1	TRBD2	TGCGCCAGCAGCTCTGGACTAGCGGGGGGGACTCCGGGCAATGAGCAGTTCTTC	CASSSGLAGGTPGNEQFF